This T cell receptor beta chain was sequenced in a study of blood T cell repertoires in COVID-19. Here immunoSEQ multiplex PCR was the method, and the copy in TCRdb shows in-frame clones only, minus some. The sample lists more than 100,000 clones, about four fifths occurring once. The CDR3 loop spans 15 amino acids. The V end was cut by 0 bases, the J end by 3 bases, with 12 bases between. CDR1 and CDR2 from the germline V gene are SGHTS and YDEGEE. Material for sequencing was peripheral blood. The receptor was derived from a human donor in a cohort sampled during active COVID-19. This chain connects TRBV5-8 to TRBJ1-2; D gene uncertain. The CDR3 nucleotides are TGTGCCAGCAGCTTGGGAACAACGGGTCACTATGGCTACACCTTC. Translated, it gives CASSLGTTGHYGYTF.